The clone carrying this TCR beta chain was counted between two and nine times. The antigen is not known. These data originate in a study of early T cells in non-severe SARS-CoV-2 infection. About the research overall: Sequenced material consisted of bulk RNA (from unsorted whole blood), and chains were unpaired.

V gave up 8 bases and J gave up 2 bases, with 18 bases separating them. This CDR3 comprises 16 residues. Germline V gene lookup returns CDR1 MNHEY and CDR2 SMNVEV (reference sequence). cDNA molecules, individually, were tagged with unique molecular identifiers. TCRdb independently ran MiXCR on the 5' RACE reads; one entry per CDR3 protein. The sample has approximately 73,000 distinct CDR3 sequences; around 13% are singletons. Study-wide results and limits: Sequences matched to VDJdb favored anti-spike CD8 responses, while private and CD4 specificities were missed.

The chain combines TRBV27 with TRBJ1-4; D is uncertain. The source is an adult who was a healthcare worker with PCR-confirmed SARS-CoV-2 infection or an uninfected control (not recorded which). Sample: whole blood. DNA of the CDR3: TGTGCCAGCCGCCTCCTTTGGGGAGGGACTAATGAAAAACTGTTTTTT. It encodes CASRLLWGGTNEKLFF.